This section outlines one TCR beta chain sequence together with its context. This specimen comes from a study of cytomegalovirus exposure and HLA in healthy donors. PCR employed 60 Vbeta and 13 Jbeta primers. TCRdb keeps only in-frame clones here, not all; method: immunoSEQ multiplex PCR. The sample shows around 83,000 clones, around 80% of them seen only once. The V gene end was trimmed by 6 bases and the J gene end by 4 bases; junction bases not matched to a gene: 5. The CDR3 spans 13 residues. Germline V CDR1 and CDR2: LNHDA, SQIVND (reference sequence). The source material was PBMCs. The source of this sequence is a male donor in good health and CMV-seropositive. This chain connects TRBV19 to TRBJ1-2; 7 bases are a match to TRBD1. The CDR3 nucleotides are TGTGCCAGTAGGAACGACAGGGTCTATGGCTACACCTTC. Translation gives CASRNDRVYGYTF.